The next 20 T cell receptor beta chains were all read from a single sample in a study of identical twins. TCRdb used MiXCR to reprocess the 5' RACE reads, holding one entry per CDR3 protein. In the table there are hundreds of thousands of distinct CDR3 sequences, 20% to 25% of which are singletons. A further study also used this sample, focusing on T cells expressing NK-cell markers.

Sequences were obtained from CD4+ T cells sorted from blood. The receptors originated from a woman younger than 30 in good health.

The CDR3 region has the DNA TGCAGCGTTGAGGGGTTAGGGGAGACCCAGTACTTC. Translating gives CSVEGLGETQYF. The chain has TRBV29-1 and TRBJ2-5, with D unclear. The CDR3 spans 12 residues. Germline V gene sequence: CDR1 SQVTM, CDR2 ANQGSEA. V shed 3 bases and J shed 5 bases, with 10 bases lying between them.

Only a few counts were recorded for this clonotype. The gene calls are TRBV20-1 and TRBJ2-6, with D hard to call. Germline V gene data show CDR1 as DFQATT and CDR2 as SNEGSKA (reference sequence). V lost 6 bases and J 4 bases, leaving 13 bases between the germline ends. The CDR3 consists of 14 residues. The CDR3 DNA reads as TGCAGTGCAAAGGTCACTCCAGGGGCCAACGTCCTGACTTTC. It encodes CSAKVTPGANVLTF.

This clonotype was picked up a small number of times. V is TRBV20-1 and J is TRBJ2-5, with 10 bases identical to TRBD2. Germline CDR1 and CDR2: DFQATT and SNEGSKA (reference sequence). The J segment lost 2 bases and the V segment lost 3 bases, leaving 6 bases of the junction unmatched. The CDR3 is 15 amino acids. CDR3 region: CSAREGLAKQETQYF. CDR3 DNA sequence: TGCAGTGCTAGGGAGGGACTAGCGAAACAAGAGACCCAGTACTTC.

This clonotype showed up just a few times. This chain joins TRBV12-3 or TRBV12-4 and TRBJ2-7; TRBD2 matches 12 bases. The V and J ends lost 5 bases and 2 bases, in that order; junction bases with no gene match: 4. The CDR3 spans 15 residues. In DNA, the CDR3 is TGTGCCAGCAGTCCCGGACTAGCGGGGACCTACGAGCAGTACTTC. Its protein product is CASSPGLAGTYEQYF.

The rearrangement links TRBV14 to TRBJ2-1, with 12 bases aligning to TRBD2. The junction had 8 bases not matched to a gene; V was cut back by 4 bases and J by 4 bases. Germline CDR1 reads SGHDN; CDR2 reads FVKESK. The CDR3 totals 17 residues. DNA of the CDR3: TGTGCCAGCAGCCGGACTAGCGGGGCTCTTGGGTACAATGAGCAGTTCTTC. Translated: CASSRTSGALGYNEQFF. Full variable domain (outside the CDR3, taken from reference TRBV14 and TRBJ2-1): EAGVTQFPSHSVIEKGQTVTLRCDPISGHDNLYWYRRVMGKEIKFLLHFVKESKQDESGMPNNRFLAERTGGTYSTLKVQPAELEDSGVYFCASSRTSGALGYNEQFFGPGTRLTVL.

The V call is TRBV12-5, the J call TRBJ2-3; D gene ambiguous. The length of the CDR3 is 13 residues. The V gene lost 5 bases and the J gene lost 6 bases, with 12 bases spanning the gap. CDR1 and CDR2 (germline): LGHNT, FRNRAP. DNA for the CDR3: TGTGCTAGTGGTGCTGACCTCGTGGATACGCAGTATTTT. This sequence encodes CASGADLVDTQYF.

The rearrangement links TRBV6-1 to TRBJ2-1; 9 nucleotides line up with TRBD2. Losses at the gene ends were 8 bases for V and 7 bases for J; bases not matched to a gene: 15. CDR1 and CDR2 from the germline V gene are MNHNS and SASEGT. This CDR3 contains 16 residues. CDR3 coding DNA: TGTGCCAGCTGCCCAATCGGTGGTAGCGGGAGAAATGAGCAGTTCTTC. It specifies CASCPIGGSGRNEQFF.

This clonotype has a handful of counts. The chain employs TRBV10-3 and TRBJ2-5; D remains ambiguous. Germline V gene data show CDR1 as ENHRY and CDR2 as SYGVKD. The CDR3 extends over 14 amino acids. The V end lost 2 bases, the J end lost 4 bases, and 11 bases lay between the germline ends. This CDR3 reads CAISETRLGETQYF. The CDR3 DNA sequence: TGTGCCATCAGTGAGACGAGACTCGGAGAGACCCAGTACTTC.

The chain uses TRBV5-6 and TRBJ1-4; D call uncertain. CDR3 length equals 16 residues. The germline V gene encodes CDR1 SGHDT and CDR2 YYEEEE. V lost 0 bases to trimming and J lost 8 bases, with 17 bases between them. CDR3 sequence: CASSLGTAGLREKLFF. The CDR3 DNA is TGTGCCAGCAGCTTGGGCACGGCCGGGCTCAGGGAAAAACTGTTTTTT.

This clonotype was seen only a few times. This chain joins TRBV5-5 and TRBJ2-4; tentative D call: TRBD2 (5 bases). Germline-derived CDR1 and CDR2 are SGHKS and YYEKEE (reference sequence). Trimming took 4 bases from V and 6 from J, leaving 8 bases between them. The CDR3 spans 12 residues. CDR3 region: CASSPSGNIQYF. The CDR3 region has the DNA TGTGCCAGCAGCCCGAGCGGAAACATTCAGTACTTC.

This clonotype was observed a handful of times. This chain joins TRBV20-1 and TRBJ1-1; D gene unclear. CDR1 is DFQATT, CDR2 SNEGSKA, per germline (reference sequence). Deletions cut 3 bases from V and 2 bases from J, with 16 bases between. The CDR3 is 15 amino acids. CDR3: CSASGGTDLNTEAFF. CDR3 nucleotides: TGCAGTGCTAGTGGTGGAACAGACCTAAACACTGAAGCTTTCTTT.

This clonotype was recorded a few times. The rearrangement links TRBV20-1 to TRBJ1-2; D might be TRBD1 (6 bases). Trimming cost V 6 bases and J 2 bases, with 13 bases left between them. CDR3 length equals 13 residues. Germline V CDR1 and CDR2: DFQATT, SNEGSKA (reference sequence). The CDR3, as DNA: TGCAGTGCACGGGACAAGATAAACTATGGCTACACCTTC. It codes for CSARDKINYGYTF.

This chain links TRBV10-2 with TRBJ1-1; D gene unclear. This CDR3 comprises 14 residues. CDR1 and CDR2 (germline): WSHSY, SAAADI. Trimming took 7 bases from V and 7 from J, leaving 19 bases between them. For the CDR3, the DNA is TGCGCCAGCAATTTGATGACTGGGGTGGGTGAAGCTTTCTTT. It encodes CASNLMTGVGEAFF.

This clonotype was recorded a few times. This chain connects TRBV20-1 to TRBJ2-7, with a possible D match to TRBD1 (5 bases). CDR3 size: 14 residues. Trimming pared 0 bases from V and 4 bases from J, leaving 13 bases between. The V gene's germline CDR1 is DFQATT and CDR2 SNEGSKA (reference sequence). The CDR3 loop is CSAREAGPKYEQYF. CDR3 nucleotide sequence: TGCAGTGCTAGAGAGGCAGGGCCAAAATACGAGCAGTACTTC.

The chain links TRBV6-1 to TRBJ2-3; D unresolved. Germline V CDR1 and CDR2: MNHNS, SASEGT. The V gene lost 6 bases and the J gene lost 6 bases, with 13 bases spanning the gap. This CDR3 has 13 amino acids. In DNA, the CDR3 is TGTGCCAGCAGCCGCCGGGCGCAGGATACGCAGTATTTT. Translating it yields CASSRRAQDTQYF.

There are a few counts of this clonotype. The rearrangement links TRBV3-1 to TRBJ1-1, with 7 bases that match TRBD1. Unmatched junction bases numbered 6, after V lost 5 bases and J lost 0 bases. The CDR3 has 15 residues. Germline V lookup: CDR1 LGHDT, CDR2 YNNKEL (reference sequence). CDR3 sequence: CASSWTGTVNTEAFF. CDR3 bases: TGTGCCAGCAGCTGGACCGGGACAGTGAACACTGAAGCTTTCTTT. The full variable domain, its missing parts supplied by reference TRBV3-1 and TRBJ1-1, is DTAVSQTPKYLVTQMGNDKSIKCEQNLGHDTMYWYKQDSKKFLKIMFSYNNKELIINETVPNRFSPKSPDKAHLNLHINSLELGDSAVYFCASSWTGTVNTEAFFGQGTRLTVV.

The rearrangement uses TRBV6-6 and TRBJ1-1, with D unclear. The CDR3 extends over 12 amino acids. Trimming cost V 5 bases and J 5 bases, with 9 bases left between them. Germline V lookup: CDR1 MNHNY, CDR2 SVGAGI (reference sequence). The CDR3 region has the DNA TGTGCCAGCAGTAGACTAAGGACTGAAGCTTTCTTT. It is translated as CASSRLRTEAFF.

This clonotype has only a few counts. The V gene is TRBV3-1, the J gene TRBJ2-3, with D perhaps matching TRBD1 or TRBD2 (5 bases each). CDR1 LGHDT and CDR2 YNNKEL come from the germline V gene (reference sequence). CDR3 length: 16 amino acids. The V end was cut by 4 bases, the J end by 0 bases, with 14 bases between. The CDR3 coding sequence is TGTGCCAGCAGCCCGGTCGGGGCAGGAAGCACAGATACGCAGTATTTT. Its translation is CASSPVGAGSTDTQYF.

J is TRBJ2-5 and V is TRBV9; 8 bases match TRBD2. CDR3 length: 18 amino acids. Germline V gene sequence: CDR1 SGDLS, CDR2 YYNGEE. V lost 0 bases and J lost 4; bases outside the gene matches: 14. CDR3 sequence reads: CASSVGMGAGAFSETQYF. The CDR3 coding sequence is TGTGCCAGCAGCGTAGGAATGGGAGCGGGAGCCTTTTCAGAGACCCAGTACTTC.

Many counts were recorded for this clonotype. The rearrangement joins TRBV12-3 or TRBV12-4 to TRBJ1-2, with D unclear. Trimming cost V 5 bases and J 4 bases, with 20 bases left between them. The CDR3 is made up of 16 amino acids. This chain's CDR3 is CASSPNLRARAYGYTF. CDR3 coding DNA: TGTGCCAGCAGTCCAAATCTCCGGGCCCGAGCCTATGGCTACACCTTC.